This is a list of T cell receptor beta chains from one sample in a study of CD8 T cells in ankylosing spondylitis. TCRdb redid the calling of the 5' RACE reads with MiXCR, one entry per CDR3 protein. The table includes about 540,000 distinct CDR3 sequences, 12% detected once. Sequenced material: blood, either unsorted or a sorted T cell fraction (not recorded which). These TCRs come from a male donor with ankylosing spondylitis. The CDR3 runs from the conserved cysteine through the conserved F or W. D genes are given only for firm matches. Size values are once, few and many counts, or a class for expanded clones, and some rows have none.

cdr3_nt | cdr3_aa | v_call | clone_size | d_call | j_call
TGTGCCAGCAGTTTAATGCTAAACAATGAGCAGTTCTTC | CASSLMLNNEQFF | TRBV12-3/TRBV12-4 | . | . | TRBJ2-1
TGTGCCAGCAGCGTAGGGTGGGGGGGCACAGATACGCAGTATTTT | CASSVGWGGTDTQYF | TRBV9 | few | . | TRBJ2-3
TGTGCCAGCAGCCTGGACTCGAACTCCTACAATGAGCAGTTCTTC | CASSLDSNSYNEQFF | TRBV7-6 | . | . | TRBJ2-1
TGCGCCAGCAGCTTGGCCCAAGTGGAAGAAGCTTTCTTT | CASSLAQVEEAFF | TRBV5-1 | many | . | TRBJ1-1
TGTGCCAGCAGCCCGGGGCGGGCTGATCAGCCCCAGCATTTT | CASSPGRADQPQHF | TRBV5-5 | . | . | TRBJ1-5
TGTGCCATCACCTCTGGAAACACCATATATTTT | CAITSGNTIYF | TRBV10-3 | many | . | TRBJ1-3
TGTGCCAGCAGTTCTACGCTACCGATCGCAGGTGCCGTGGGTACCGGGGAGCTGTTTTTT | CASSSTLPIAGAVGTGELFF | TRBV12-3/TRBV12-4 | few | . | TRBJ2-2
TGTGCCAGCAGACTTCTAGCGGGAATCGTCGGGGAGCTGTTTTTT | CASRLLAGIVGELFF | TRBV3-1 | . | TRBD2 | TRBJ2-2
TGCAGTGCTAGTTTTATAGGGGATGAGCAGTTCTTC | CSASFIGDEQFF | TRBV20-1 | few | . | TRBJ2-1
TGCGCCAGCAGCCAAGAAGTCAGGGGGCTGGAGCAGCCCCAGCATTTT | CASSQEVRGLEQPQHF | TRBV4-1 | many | TRBD1 | TRBJ1-5